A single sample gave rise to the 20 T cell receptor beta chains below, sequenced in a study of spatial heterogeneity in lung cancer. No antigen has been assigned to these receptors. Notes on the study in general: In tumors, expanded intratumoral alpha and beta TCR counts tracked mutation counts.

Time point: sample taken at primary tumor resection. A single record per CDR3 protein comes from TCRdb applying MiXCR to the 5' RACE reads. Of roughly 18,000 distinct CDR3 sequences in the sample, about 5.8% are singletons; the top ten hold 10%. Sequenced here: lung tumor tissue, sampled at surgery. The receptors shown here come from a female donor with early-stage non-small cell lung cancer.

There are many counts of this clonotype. In DNA form, the CDR3 reads TGTGCCTGGAGTCTACAGGGGGCGCAGAGTTCACCCCTCCACTTT. This gives the protein CAWSLQGAQSSPLHF. The V call is TRBV30, the J call TRBJ1-6; the match to TRBD1 covers 9 bases. Unmatched junction bases numbered 8, after V lost 2 bases and J lost 9 bases. This CDR3 contains 15 residues. Germline assignment: CDR1 GTSNPN and CDR2 SVGIG (reference sequence).

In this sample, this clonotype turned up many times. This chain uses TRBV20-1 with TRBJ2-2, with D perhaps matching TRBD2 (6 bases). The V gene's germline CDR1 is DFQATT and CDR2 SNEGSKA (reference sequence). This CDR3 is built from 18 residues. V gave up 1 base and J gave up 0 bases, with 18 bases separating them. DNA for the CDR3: TGCAGTGCTAGAGTGGCGGGGAAAAACTCAGCGAACACCGGGGAGCTGTTTTTT. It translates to CSARVAGKNSANTGELFF.

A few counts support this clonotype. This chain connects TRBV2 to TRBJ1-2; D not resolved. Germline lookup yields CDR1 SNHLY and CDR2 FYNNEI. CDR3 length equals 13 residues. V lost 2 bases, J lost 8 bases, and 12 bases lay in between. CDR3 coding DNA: TGTGCCAGCAGTGAAAACCCCCTCGGCGGCTACACCTTC. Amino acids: CASSENPLGGYTF.

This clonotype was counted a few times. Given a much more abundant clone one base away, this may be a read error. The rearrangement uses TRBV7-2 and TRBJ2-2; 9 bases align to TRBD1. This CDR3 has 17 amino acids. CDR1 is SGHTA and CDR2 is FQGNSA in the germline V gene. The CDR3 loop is CVSSLGPPGQGTGELFF. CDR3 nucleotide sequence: TGTGTCAGCAGCTTAGGCCCCCCGGGACAGGGAACCGGGGAGCTGTTTTTT.

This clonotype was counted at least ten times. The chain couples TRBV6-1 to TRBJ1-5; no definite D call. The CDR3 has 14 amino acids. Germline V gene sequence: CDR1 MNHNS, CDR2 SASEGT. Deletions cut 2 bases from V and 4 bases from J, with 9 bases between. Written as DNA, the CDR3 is TGTGCCAGCAGTGAACTGGACGGGAATCAGCCCCAGCATTTT. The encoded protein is CASSELDGNQPQHF.

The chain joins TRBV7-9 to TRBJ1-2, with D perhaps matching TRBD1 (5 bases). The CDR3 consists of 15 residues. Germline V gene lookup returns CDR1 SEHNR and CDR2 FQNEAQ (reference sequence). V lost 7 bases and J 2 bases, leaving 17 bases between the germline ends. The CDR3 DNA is TGTGCCAGCACCCCCCAGGGTGCACTCAACTATGGCTACACCTTC. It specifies CASTPQGALNYGYTF.

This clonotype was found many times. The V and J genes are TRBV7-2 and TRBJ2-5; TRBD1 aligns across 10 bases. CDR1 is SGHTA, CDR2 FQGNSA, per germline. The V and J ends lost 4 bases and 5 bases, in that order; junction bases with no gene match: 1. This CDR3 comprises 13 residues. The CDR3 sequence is CASSWGQGETQYF. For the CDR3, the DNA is TGTGCCAGCAGCTGGGGACAGGGGGAGACCCAGTACTTC.

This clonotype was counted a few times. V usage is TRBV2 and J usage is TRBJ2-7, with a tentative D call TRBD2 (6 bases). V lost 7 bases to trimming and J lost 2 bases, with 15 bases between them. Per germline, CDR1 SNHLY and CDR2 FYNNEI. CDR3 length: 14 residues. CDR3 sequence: CASTAGREAYEQYF. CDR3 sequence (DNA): TGTGCCAGCACCGCGGGGCGAGAAGCCTACGAGCAGTACTTC. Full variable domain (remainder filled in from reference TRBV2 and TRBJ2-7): EPEVTQTPSHQVTQMGQEVILRCVPISNHLYFYWYRQILGQKVEFLVSFYNNEISEKSEIFDDQFSVERPDGSNFTLKIRSTKLEDSAMYFCASTAGREAYEQYFGPGTRLTVT.

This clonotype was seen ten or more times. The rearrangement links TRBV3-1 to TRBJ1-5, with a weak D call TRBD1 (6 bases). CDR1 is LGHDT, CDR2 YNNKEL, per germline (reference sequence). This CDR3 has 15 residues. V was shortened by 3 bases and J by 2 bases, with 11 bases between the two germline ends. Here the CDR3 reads CASSQGGLGNQPQHF. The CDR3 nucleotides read TGTGCCAGCAGCCAGGGGGGGCTTGGCAATCAGCCCCAGCATTTT.

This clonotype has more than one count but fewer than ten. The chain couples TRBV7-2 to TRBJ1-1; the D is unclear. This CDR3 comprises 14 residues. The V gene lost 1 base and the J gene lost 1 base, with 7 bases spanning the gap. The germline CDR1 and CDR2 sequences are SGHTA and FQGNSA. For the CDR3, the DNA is TGTGCCAGCAGCTTAGGGGGTTGGAACACTGAAGCTTTCTTT. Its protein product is CASSLGGWNTEAFF.

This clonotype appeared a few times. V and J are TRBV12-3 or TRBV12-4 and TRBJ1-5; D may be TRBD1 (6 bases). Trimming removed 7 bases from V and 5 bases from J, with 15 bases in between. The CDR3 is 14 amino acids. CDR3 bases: TGTGCCAGCAAGGGGGGGGGAGATTATCAGCCCCAGCATTTT. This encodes CASKGGGDYQPQHF.

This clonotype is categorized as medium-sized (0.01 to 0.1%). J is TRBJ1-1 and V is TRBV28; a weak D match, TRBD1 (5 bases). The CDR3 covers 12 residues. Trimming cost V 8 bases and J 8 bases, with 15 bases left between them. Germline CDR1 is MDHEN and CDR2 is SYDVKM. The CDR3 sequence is CASLGAYREAFF. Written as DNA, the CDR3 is TGTGCCAGCCTTGGGGCCTACAGGGAAGCTTTCTTT.

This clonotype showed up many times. CDR3 DNA sequence: TGTGCCAGCAGCTTTCCCGGGATCGATGAGCAGTTCTTC. Translated, it gives CASSFPGIDEQFF. This chain connects TRBV7-2 to TRBJ2-1; D possibly corresponds to TRBD2 (5 bases). Trimming stripped 3 bases from V and 8 bases from J, with 11 bases between. The CDR3 has 13 amino acids. Germline V gene sequence: CDR1 SGHTA, CDR2 FQGNSA.

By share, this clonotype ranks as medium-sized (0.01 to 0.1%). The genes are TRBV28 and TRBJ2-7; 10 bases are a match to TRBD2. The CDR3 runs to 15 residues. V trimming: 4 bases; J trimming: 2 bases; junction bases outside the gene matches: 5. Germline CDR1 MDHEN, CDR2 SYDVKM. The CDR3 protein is CASSSRTSGTYEQYF. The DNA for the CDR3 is TGTGCCAGCAGTTCCCGGACTAGCGGTACCTACGAGCAGTACTTC.

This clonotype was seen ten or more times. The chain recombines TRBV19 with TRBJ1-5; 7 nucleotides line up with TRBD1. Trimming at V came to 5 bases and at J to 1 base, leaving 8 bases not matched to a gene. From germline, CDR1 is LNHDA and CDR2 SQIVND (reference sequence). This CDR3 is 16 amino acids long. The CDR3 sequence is CASSPRQGNSNQPQHF. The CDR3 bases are TGTGCCAGTAGTCCGCGACAGGGTAACAGCAATCAGCCCCAGCATTTT. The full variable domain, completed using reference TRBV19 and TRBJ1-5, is DGGITQSPKYLFRKEGQNVTLSCEQNLNHDAMYWYRQDPGQGLRLIYYSQIVNDFQKGDIAEGYSVSREKKESFPLTVTSAQKNPTAFYLCASSPRQGNSNQPQHFGDGTRLSIL.

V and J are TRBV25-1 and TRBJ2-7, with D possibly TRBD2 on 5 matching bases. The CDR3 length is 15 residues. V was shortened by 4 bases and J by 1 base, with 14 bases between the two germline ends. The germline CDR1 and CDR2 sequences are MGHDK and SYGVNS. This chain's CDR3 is CASSAPRAGSYEQYF. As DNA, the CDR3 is TGTGCCAGCAGTGCCCCGCGGGCCGGATCCTACGAGCAGTACTTC.

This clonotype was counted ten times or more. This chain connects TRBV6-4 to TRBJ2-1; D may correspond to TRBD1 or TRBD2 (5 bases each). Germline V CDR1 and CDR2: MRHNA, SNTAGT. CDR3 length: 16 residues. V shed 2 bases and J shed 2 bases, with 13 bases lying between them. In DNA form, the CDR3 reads TGTGCCAGCAGTGACACCCTGCGAGGGGCCTACAATGAGCAGTTCTTC. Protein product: CASSDTLRGAYNEQFF.

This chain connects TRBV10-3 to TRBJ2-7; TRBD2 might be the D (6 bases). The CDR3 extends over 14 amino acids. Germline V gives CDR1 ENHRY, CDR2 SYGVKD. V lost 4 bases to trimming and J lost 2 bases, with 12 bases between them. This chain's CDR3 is CAISGRDFPYEQYF. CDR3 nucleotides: TGTGCCATCAGTGGTCGGGACTTTCCCTACGAGCAGTACTTC.

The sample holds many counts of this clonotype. The CDR3: CASSPGLAGVGTGELFF. Written as DNA, the CDR3 is TGTGCCAGCAGCCCCGGACTAGCGGGAGTAGGCACCGGGGAGCTGTTTTTT. The genes are TRBV28 and TRBJ2-2; TRBD2 matches at 13 bases. This CDR3 has 17 residues. The V gene end was trimmed by 6 bases and the J gene end by 4 bases; junction bases not matched to a gene: 8. Germline CDR1 is MDHEN and CDR2 is SYDVKM.

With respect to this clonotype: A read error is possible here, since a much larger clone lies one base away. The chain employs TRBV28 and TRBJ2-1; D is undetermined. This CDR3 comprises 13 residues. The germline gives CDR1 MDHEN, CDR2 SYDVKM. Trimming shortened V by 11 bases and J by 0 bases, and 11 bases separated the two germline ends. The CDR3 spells CAARANSYNEQFF. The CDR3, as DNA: TGTGCCGCCCGGGCTAACTCCTACAATGAGCAGTTCTTC.